Sequencing of this TCR beta chain was carried out in a study of T cells in Graves' hyperthyroidism and ophthalmopathy. RNA transcripts provided the source from which TCR beta CDR3 regions were amplified. A first-round RT-PCR of the TCR CDR3 used the HTBI primer set. TCRdb reanalysed the multiplex PCR reads using MiXCR and keeps one entry per CDR3 protein. The data show about 300,000 distinct CDR3 sequences, less than 15% seen once. This clonotype has a count of ten or more. The germline V gene has CDR1 SGHNT and CDR2 YENEEA. The V end was cut by 1 base, the J end by 1 base, with 10 bases between. The length of the CDR3 is 15 residues.

This TCR was sampled from a woman aged 25 to 39 with Graves' hyperthyroidism that later progressed to Graves' ophthalmopathy. The chain combines TRBV11-3 with TRBJ1-1; unclear D gene. The sequencing sample was made of blood. CDR3 DNA sequence: TGTGCCAGCAGCTTAGGGTTTGGGAAGAACACTGAAGCTTTCTTT. It yields the protein CASSLGFGKNTEAFF. The whole variable domain, filled in from reference TRBV11-3 and TRBJ1-1, reads EAGVVQSPRYKIIEKKQPVAFWCNPISGHNTLYWYLQNLGQGPELLIRYENEEAVDDSQLPKDRFSAERLKGVDSTLKIQPAELGDSAVYLCASSLGFGKNTEAFFGQGTRLTVV.